This T cell receptor (beta chain) was documented in a study of cytomegalovirus exposure and HLA in healthy donors. Points from the study as a whole: Immune exposure was documented only through CMV serostatus. Later findings reportedly placed an Asian-associated ancestry cluster below the 666-donor mean for N-insertions. In a later analysis, most CMV-associated TCR beta chains appeared HLA-restricted.

With 8 bases clipped from V and 2 bases from J, the junction kept 3 bases outside the gene matches. The CDR3 runs 14 residues. The germline V gene encodes CDR1 MNHNS and CDR2 SASEGT. About this clone itself: Its target is unknown.

PCR involved 60 Vbeta and 13 Jbeta primers. Only in-frame clones appear in the TCRdb table, and some are missing; sequencing was by immunoSEQ multiplex PCR. Of fewer than 110,000 clones listed, 82% are singletons. The TCR originated in a man between 25 and 39 years old in good health and CMV-seropositive. The sequencing input was PBMCs. The genes are TRBV6-1 and TRBJ2-1; 10 bases agree with TRBD2. In DNA, the CDR3 is TGTGCCAGCCTCAGCGGGGGGGCCTACAATGAGCAGTTCTTC. Its protein is CASLSGGAYNEQFF.